The T cell receptor (beta chain) described here comes from a study of cytomegalovirus exposure and HLA in healthy donors. The PCR ran on 60 Vbeta and 13 Jbeta primers. The data were produced by immunoSEQ multiplex PCR, yet TCRdb's version contains in-frame clones alone and is incomplete. The repertoire holds 140,000 to 150,000 clones, with roughly 80% as singletons. Trimming at V came to 5 bases and at J to 8 bases, leaving 12 bases not matched to a gene. CDR1 and CDR2 (germline): SGHNT, YENEEA. CDR3 length equals 15 residues. The specimen sequenced was PBMCs. The receptor's source is a male donor in good health and CMV-seronegative. This chain connects TRBV11-3 to TRBJ2-1, with 7 nucleotides matching TRBD2. For the CDR3, the DNA is TGTGCCAGCAGCCCGGGGGAGATTCGGGGGGATGAGCAGTTCTTC. Translation gives CASSPGEIRGDEQFF. The full variable domain, completed using reference TRBV11-3 and TRBJ2-1, is EAGVVQSPRYKIIEKKQPVAFWCNPISGHNTLYWYLQNLGQGPELLIRYENEEAVDDSQLPKDRFSAERLKGVDSTLKIQPAELGDSAVYLCASSPGEIRGDEQFFGPGTRLTVL.